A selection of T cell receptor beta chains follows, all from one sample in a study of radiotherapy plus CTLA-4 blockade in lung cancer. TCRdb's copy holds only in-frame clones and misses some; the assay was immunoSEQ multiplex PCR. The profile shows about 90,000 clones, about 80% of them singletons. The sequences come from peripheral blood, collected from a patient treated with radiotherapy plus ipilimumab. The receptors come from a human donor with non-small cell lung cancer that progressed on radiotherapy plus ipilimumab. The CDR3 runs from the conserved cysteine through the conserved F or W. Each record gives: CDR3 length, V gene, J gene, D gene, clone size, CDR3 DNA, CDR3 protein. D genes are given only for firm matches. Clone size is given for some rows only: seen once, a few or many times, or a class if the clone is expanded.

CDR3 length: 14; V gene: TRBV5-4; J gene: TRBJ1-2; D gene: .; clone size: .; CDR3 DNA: TGTGCCAGCAACCCGGACGGCGCTAACTATGGCTACACCTTC; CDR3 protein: CASNPDGANYGYTF
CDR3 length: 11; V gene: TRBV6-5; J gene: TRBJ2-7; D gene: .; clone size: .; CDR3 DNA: TGTGCCAGCAGCGGGGAGTACGAGCAGTACTTC; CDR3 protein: CASSGEYEQYF
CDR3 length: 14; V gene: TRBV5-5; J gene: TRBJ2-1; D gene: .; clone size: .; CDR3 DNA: TGTGCCAGCAGCTTCGAACTTCACTACAATGAGCAGTTCTTC; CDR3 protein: CASSFELHYNEQFF
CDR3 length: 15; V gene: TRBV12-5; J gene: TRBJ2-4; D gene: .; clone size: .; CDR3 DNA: TGTGCTAGTGGTTTGGTATCCGGGGAAGTGGGCATTCAGTACTTC; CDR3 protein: CASGLVSGEVGIQYF
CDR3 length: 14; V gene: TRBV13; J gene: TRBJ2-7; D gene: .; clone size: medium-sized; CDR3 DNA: TGTGCCAGCAGCCACCGGGGACCCGACTACGAGCAGTACTTC; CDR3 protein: CASSHRGPDYEQYF
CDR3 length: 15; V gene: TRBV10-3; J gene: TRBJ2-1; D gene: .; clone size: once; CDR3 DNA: TGTGCCATCAGTCTCTATGGGGGTGGGAACAATGAGCAGTTCTTC; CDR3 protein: CAISLYGGGNNEQFF
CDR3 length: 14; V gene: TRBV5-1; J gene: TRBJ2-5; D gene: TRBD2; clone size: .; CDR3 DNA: TGCGCCAGCAGCTTGGGGCGGGAGAAGGAGACCCAGTACTTC; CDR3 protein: CASSLGREKETQYF
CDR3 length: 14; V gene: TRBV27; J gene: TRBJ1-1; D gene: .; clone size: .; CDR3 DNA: TGTGCCAGCAGTTTATACGACAGGAACACTGAAGCTTTCTTT; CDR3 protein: CASSLYDRNTEAFF
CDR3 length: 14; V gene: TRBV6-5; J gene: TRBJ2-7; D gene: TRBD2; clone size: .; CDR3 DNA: TGTGCCAGCAGTTACCTAGCGGGAGTAGGCGAGCAGTACTTC; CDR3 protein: CASSYLAGVGEQYF
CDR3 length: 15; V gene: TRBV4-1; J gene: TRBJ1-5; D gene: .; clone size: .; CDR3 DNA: TGCGCCAGCAGCCAAGACAATTATAGCAATCAGCCCCAGCATTTT; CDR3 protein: CASSQDNYSNQPQHF
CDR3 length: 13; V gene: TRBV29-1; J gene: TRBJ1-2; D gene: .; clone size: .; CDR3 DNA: TGCAGCGTTGAACCCAGAGGGAGCTATGGCTACACCTTC; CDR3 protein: CSVEPRGSYGYTF
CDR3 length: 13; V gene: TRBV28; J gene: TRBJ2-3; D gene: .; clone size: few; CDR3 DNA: TGTGCCAGCAGCATCCTCGACACGGCAACGCAGTATTTT; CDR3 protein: CASSILDTATQYF
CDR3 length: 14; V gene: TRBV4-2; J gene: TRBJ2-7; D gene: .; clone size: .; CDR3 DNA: TGTGCCAGCAGCCAAGATCATTTAAACTACGAGCAGTACTTC; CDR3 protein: CASSQDHLNYEQYF
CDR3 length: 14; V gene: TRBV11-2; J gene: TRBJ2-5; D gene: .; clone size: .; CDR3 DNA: TGTGCCAGCAGCTCCCTTTCCAGGGAAGAGACCCAGTACTTC; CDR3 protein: CASSSLSREETQYF
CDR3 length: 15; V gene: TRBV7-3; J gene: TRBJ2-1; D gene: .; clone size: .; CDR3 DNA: TGTGCCAGCAGCTCCGGGACAACCGAGGGCAATGAGCAGTTCTTC; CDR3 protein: CASSSGTTEGNEQFF
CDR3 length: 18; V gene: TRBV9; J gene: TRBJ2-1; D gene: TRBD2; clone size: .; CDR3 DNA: TGTGCCAGCAGCGCCCGGACTAGCGGGCAGAGCTCCTACAATGAGCAGTTCTTC; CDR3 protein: CASSARTSGQSSYNEQFF
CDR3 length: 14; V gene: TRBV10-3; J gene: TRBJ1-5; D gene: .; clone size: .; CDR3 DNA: TGTGCCATCAGTGAGGTTGTAGGCAATCAGCCCCAGCATTTT; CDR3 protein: CAISEVVGNQPQHF
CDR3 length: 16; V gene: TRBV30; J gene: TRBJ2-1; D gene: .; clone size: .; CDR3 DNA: TGTGCCTGGAGTGTACTTAGTACGGGCACCTACAATGAGCAGTTCTTC; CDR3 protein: CAWSVLSTGTYNEQFF
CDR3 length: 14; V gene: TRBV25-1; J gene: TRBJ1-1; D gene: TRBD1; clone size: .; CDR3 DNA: TGTGCCAGCAGTGGGACAGGGTTAAAGACTGAAGCTTTCTTT; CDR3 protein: CASSGTGLKTEAFF
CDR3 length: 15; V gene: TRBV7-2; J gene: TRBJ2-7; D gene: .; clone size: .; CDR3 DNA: TGTGCCAGCAGCCCGAGGGGGGACTCAACCTACGAGCAGTACTTC; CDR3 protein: CASSPRGDSTYEQYF
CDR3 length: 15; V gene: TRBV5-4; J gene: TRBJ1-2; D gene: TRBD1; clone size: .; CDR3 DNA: TGTGCCAGCAGCGCATCGGGACAGGGGGCGCTTGGCTACACCTTC; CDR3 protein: CASSASGQGALGYTF
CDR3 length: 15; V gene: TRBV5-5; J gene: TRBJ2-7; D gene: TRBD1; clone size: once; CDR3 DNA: TGTGCCAGCAGAACAGGGGGTCCTCTTCCCTACGAGCAGTACTTC; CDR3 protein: CASRTGGPLPYEQYF
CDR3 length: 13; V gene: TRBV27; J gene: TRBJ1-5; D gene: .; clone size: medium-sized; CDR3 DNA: TGTGCCAGCAGGCGACAGAGCAATCAGCCCCAGCATTTT; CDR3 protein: CASRRQSNQPQHF
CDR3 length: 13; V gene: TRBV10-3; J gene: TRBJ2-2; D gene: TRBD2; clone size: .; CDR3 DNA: TGTGCCATCAGTTTAGCGGGAGCCGGGGAGCTGTTTTTT; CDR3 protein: CAISLAGAGELFF
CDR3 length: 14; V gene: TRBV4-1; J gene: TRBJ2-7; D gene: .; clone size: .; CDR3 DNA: TGCGCCAGCAGCCAACCGGTGGCGGGGCACGAGCAGTACTTC; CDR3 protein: CASSQPVAGHEQYF
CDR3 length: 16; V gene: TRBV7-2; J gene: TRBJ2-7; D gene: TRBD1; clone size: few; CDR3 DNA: TGTGCCAGCAGCTTATCCCGGGACAGGGTTTACTACGAGCAGTACTTC; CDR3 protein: CASSLSRDRVYYEQYF
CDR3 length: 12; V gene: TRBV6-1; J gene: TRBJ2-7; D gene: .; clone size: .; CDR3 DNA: TGTGCCAGCAGTAGACTCTTGAACGAGCAGTACTTC; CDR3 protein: CASSRLLNEQYF
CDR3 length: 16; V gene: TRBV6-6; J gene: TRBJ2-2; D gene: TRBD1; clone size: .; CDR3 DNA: TGTGCCAGCAGTAACCGACAGGGCCTGAACACCGGGGAGCTGTTTTTT; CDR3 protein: CASSNRQGLNTGELFF
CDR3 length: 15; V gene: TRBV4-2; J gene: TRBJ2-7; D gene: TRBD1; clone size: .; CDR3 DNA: TGTGCCAGCAGCCAAGTTGGGACAGTAGCCTACGAGCAGTACTTC; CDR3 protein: CASSQVGTVAYEQYF
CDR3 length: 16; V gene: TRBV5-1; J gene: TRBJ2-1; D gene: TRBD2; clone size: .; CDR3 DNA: TGCGCCAGCAGCTTATCCGGGACTAGCACTAACAATGAGCAGTTCTTC; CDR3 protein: CASSLSGTSTNNEQFF
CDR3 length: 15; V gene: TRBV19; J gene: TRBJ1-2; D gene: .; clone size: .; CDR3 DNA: TGTGCCAGTATTGGGGCAGATTTCTCTAACTATGGCTACACCTTC; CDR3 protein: CASIGADFSNYGYTF
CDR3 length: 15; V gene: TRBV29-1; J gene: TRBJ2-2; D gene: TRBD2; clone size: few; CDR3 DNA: TGCAGCGCGATGGAAGCTAGCGGTCTCACCGGGGAGCTGTTTTTT; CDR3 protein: CSAMEASGLTGELFF
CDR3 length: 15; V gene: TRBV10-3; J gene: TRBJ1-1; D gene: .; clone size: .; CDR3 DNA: TGTGCCATCAGTGGTCGGGGGACAACGAACACTGAAGCTTTCTTT; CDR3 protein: CAISGRGTTNTEAFF
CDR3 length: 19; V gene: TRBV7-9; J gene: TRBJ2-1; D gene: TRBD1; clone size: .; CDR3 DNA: TGTGCCAGCAGCTTAGAGGGGACAGGGTTTTTCCGCTCCTACAATGAGCAGTTCTTC; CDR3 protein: CASSLEGTGFFRSYNEQFF
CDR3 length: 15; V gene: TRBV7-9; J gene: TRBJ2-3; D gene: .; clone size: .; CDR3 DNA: TGTGCCAGCAGCTTCGCCGCGGATCACACAGATACGCAGTATTTT; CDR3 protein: CASSFAADHTDTQYF
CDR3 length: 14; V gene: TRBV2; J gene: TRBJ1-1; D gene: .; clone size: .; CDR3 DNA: TGTGCCAGCAGTCCGGGACACTTGAACACTGAAGCTTTCTTT; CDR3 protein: CASSPGHLNTEAFF
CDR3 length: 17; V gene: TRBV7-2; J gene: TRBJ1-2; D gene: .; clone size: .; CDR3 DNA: TGTGCCAGCAGCTGGGGCACAGGGCACTTTGGGGGGAATGGCTACACCTTC; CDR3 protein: CASSWGTGHFGGNGYTF
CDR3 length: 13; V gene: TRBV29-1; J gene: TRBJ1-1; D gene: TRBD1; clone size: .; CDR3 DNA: TGCAGCGTTGGGGCAGGGGGCATAACTGAAGCTTTCTTT; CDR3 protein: CSVGAGGITEAFF